Listed here is a single T cell receptor (beta chain). A read error is possible here, since a much larger clone lies one base away. Per the germline V gene, CDR1 is MNHEY and CDR2 is SVGAGI. The CDR3 is 15 residues long. One entry per CDR3 protein results from TCRdb running MiXCR on the PCR reads. The sample includes 490,000 or so distinct CDR3 sequences, about a quarter seen only once; the top ten take around 0.78%. The data stem from a study of molecular identifiers for immune sequencing clone quantification. The sequencing sample was made of naive CD8+ T cells from blood, with Jurkat cell RNA spiked in. Indicated subset: FACS-sorted CD8+CD4-CCR7+CD45RA+ naive T cells. The chain is built from TRBV6-5 and TRBJ2-2, with a possible D match to TRBD2 (6 bases). The source of this sequence is a human donor in good health. Some libraries in this study had Jurkat cell RNA spiked in. CDR3 loop: CASSYSLTITGGLFF. In DNA, the CDR3 is TGTGCCAGCAGTTACTCATTGACTATCACCGGGGGGCTGTTTTTT.